This TCR beta chain was profiled in a study of T cell responses to AZD1222 COVID-19 vaccine. Study results and caveats: Mapped onto spike, vaccine-associated CD4 TCRs spanned it and were dominant at 160-218 and 743-854. At study baseline, merely six AZD1222 recipients were seropositive. Once two AZD1222 doses were given, Spike-specific TCR breadth and depth went up. Donors in the cohort were predominantly white British and more often female, and clonal diversity was possibly underestimated.

A word on this clone: Its antigen is still unknown.

The CDR3 has 15 amino acids. J was trimmed by 10 bases and V by 4 bases; bases with no gene match: 11. Germline assignment: CDR1 SGHNT and CDR2 YYREEE (reference sequence). The assay was immunoSEQ multiplex PCR, and TCRdb's table has in-frame clones only and misses some. The data show about 94,000 clones, almost 90% seen once. The gene calls are TRBV5-4 and TRBJ1-6, with 7 nucleotides matching TRBD1. The TCR sequence derives from an adult in good health. Sequenced here: peripheral blood, sampled on day 0 of AZD1222 vaccination. The CDR3 nucleotides are TGTGCCAGCAGCATTGACAGGGAGGTTTACTCACCCCTCCACTTT. The encoded protein is CASSIDREVYSPLHF.